This TCR beta chain was sequenced during a study of regulatory T cells in long-lasting Graves disease (dated by TCRdb to the early 2020s). Regarding the complete study: Persistent Graves' disease was defined as antithyroid drug treatment for over 5 years with persistently positive TSH receptor autoantibodies. Peripheral blood TCR sequencing and RNA sequencing compared persistent Graves' disease patients with newly diagnosed Graves' disease patients. The study was conducted in China and was registered as a clinical trial. TCR sequencing covered around 13 persistent and approximately 20 newly diagnosed Graves' disease patients, some 33 samples in total. Antithyroid drugs had been taken for approximately 10 years on average by persistent Graves' disease patients in the clinical cohort.

Overall study results and their limits: Only peripheral blood was studied, because thyroid tissue, the primary lesion, was inaccessible. The small sample size was acknowledged by the authors as a limitation that may reduce accuracy. A larger number of public clonotypes was shared among persistent patients (about 2,700) than among newly diagnosed patients (around 890). Only the TCR beta chain was sequenced and analyzed. Persistent Graves' disease patients showed lower TCR Shannon entropy and fewer highly expanded clones than newly diagnosed patients, suggesting clonal expansion. Persistent disease showed preferential use of TRBV28, TRBJ1-2 and TRBJ2-5, whereas newly diagnosed disease favored TRBV20-1 and TRBJ2-1.

Read against the paper, the sample's time point label means: persistent/refractory GD, antithyroid drugs over 5 years with positive TRAb. RNA was extracted from PBMCs in TRIzol for both TCR sequencing and RNA sequencing. The diagnosis of Graves' disease was made according to American Thyroid Association guidelines. Patients for the study were recruited at an endocrinology department in Xi'an, China. Each patient gave around 9 milliliters of peripheral blood, collected in an EDTA anticoagulant tube. PBMCs were isolated by Ficoll Paque Plus density gradient separation without further T cell sorting. An Agilent 2100 Bioanalyzer and agarose gel were used to assess RNA quality, and a NanoDrop 2000 was used to measure RNA concentration. Libraries were constructed by multiplex PCR. The sequencer was an Illumina HiSeq 4000. iRepertoire HTBI primers and Arm-PCR amplification of CDR3 regions were used to construct TCR beta libraries. PCR products were gel purified before sequencing. In the paper's pipeline: Gene usage analysis of CDR3 amino acid clonotypes used the 62 TRBV and more than 13 TRBJ segments found across samples. COPE and FqMerger were used to merge filtered high-quality paired reads into contigs. Contigs were aligned with BLAST to IMGT TRBV, TRBD and TRBJ reference genes, and CDR3 was defined per IMGT. Any clonotype with a frequency above 0.1% was counted as a highly expanded clone. Shannon entropy served as the measure of repertoire diversity, while the Gini coefficient captured V-J evenness. A clonotype found in more than one individual was treated as public. TCRdb reran the public reads through fastp at Q25 and MiXCR, keeping productive beta chains. Rows are unified per CDR3 protein, each entry keeping the most common DNA and genes. It is TCRdb's table, rather than the study itself, that gives the V and J calls and clone size. The sample includes a few hundred thousand distinct CDR3 sequences, with 23% observed a single time. Together, the top ten hold about a quarter of the sample.

CDR1 and CDR2, per the germline V gene, are MGHDK and SYGVNS. The germline ends are 13 bases apart after V is trimmed by 0 bases and J by 11 bases. Taken from cysteine to phenylalanine, the CDR3 has 13 residues. Only the CDR3 region is kept as DNA, spanning 39 bases read in frame from base 1. A word on this clonotype: It has no known antigen specificity. It has no much larger one-base neighbor in the sample; base qualities were not kept.

Recombination connected TRBV25-1 to TRBJ1-1; tentative D gene TRBD1, with 5 bases matching. The TCR originated in a female donor with Graves disease. The specimen was peripheral blood mononuclear cells (PBMCs), collected when the disease was refractory, from a patient treated with antithyroid drugs. For the CDR3, the sequence is CASSEYEGSAAFF. The DNA sequence is TGTGCCAGCAGTGAATATGAGGGGTCGGCGGCTTTCTTT.